This passage covers 21 T cell receptor beta chains from one sample sequenced in a study of shared clonotypes between healthy human individuals. The repertoire was sequenced with immunoSEQ multiplex PCR; TCRdb's copy has only in-frame clones and lacks some. The sample records 2 million to 2.5 million clones, roughly 93% being singletons. The specimen was naive CD4+ T cells from PBMCs. Specified subset: CD45RA+ positively selected. Every receptor here comes from a man younger than 30 in good health. Some clones in this sample may be carry-over from other donors' samples.

The chain is built from TRBV2 and TRBJ1-2, with a possible D match to TRBD1 (6 bases). Germline V CDR1 and CDR2: SNHLY, FYNNEI. This CDR3 has 15 amino acids. V was trimmed by 5 bases and J by 0 bases, leaving 13 bases between them. In DNA, the CDR3 is TGTGCCAGCAGTCGGGGGCTCGGCTCTAACTATGGCTACACCTTC. Encoded protein: CASSRGLGSNYGYTF.

This clone has just one count. V is TRBV2 and J is TRBJ2-1; D gene ambiguous. The CDR3 is made up of 15 amino acids. The germline V gene has CDR1 SNHLY and CDR2 FYNNEI. Trimming cost V 7 bases and J 9 bases, with 22 bases left between them. CDR3 loop: CASIQDQASVGEQFF. In nucleotides, the CDR3 is TGTGCCAGCATCCAGGACCAAGCTAGTGTTGGTGAGCAGTTCTTC.

In this sample, this clone turned up once. The rearrangement joins TRBV7-3 to TRBJ2-3, with 7 nucleotides matching TRBD2. The CDR3 runs 16 residues. Germline-derived CDR1 and CDR2 are SGHTA and FQGTGA. The V gene end was trimmed by 1 base and the J gene end by 2 bases; junction bases not matched to a gene: 6. CDR3 loop: CASSLKAGATTDTQYF. The CDR3 nucleotides are TGTGCCAGCAGCTTAAAGGCGGGAGCCACCACAGATACGCAGTATTTT.

This rearrangement joins TRBV6-5 to TRBJ2-7; 7 bases match TRBD2. The V segment lost 0 bases and the J segment 5 bases; nucleotides outside the gene matches: 7. The CDR3 extends over 15 amino acids. Germline V gives CDR1 MNHEY, CDR2 SVGAGI. This CDR3 is CASSYSAGEVNEQYF. The CDR3 nucleotides read TGTGCCAGCAGTTACTCCGCGGGAGAGGTCAACGAGCAGTACTTC.

The V gene is TRBV9, the J gene TRBJ2-7, with TRBD1 matching over 7 bases. V shed 1 base, J shed 3 bases, and the junction held 7 bases outside the gene matches. The CDR3 totals 15 residues. Germline CDR1 SGDLS, CDR2 YYNGEE. CDR3 nucleotide sequence: TGTGCCAGCAGCGTACAACCGGGACAGCACTACGAGCAGTACTTC. Protein sequence: CASSVQPGQHYEQYF.

CDR3 sequence (DNA): TGTGCCAGCAGTGTGGACAAGGGAAGGGGCTACACCTTC. Translated: CASSVDKGRGYTF. The chain uses TRBV25-1 and TRBJ1-2; D perhaps matches TRBD1 (5 bases). The CDR3 consists of 13 residues. CDR1 and CDR2 from the germline V gene are MGHDK and SYGVNS. V shed 4 bases and J shed 8 bases, with 14 bases lying between them.

V usage is TRBV7-7 and J usage is TRBJ1-5; tentatively, D is TRBD1 (5 bases). Per the germline V gene, CDR1 is SSHAT and CDR2 is FNYEAQ (reference sequence). The V gene lost 1 base and the J gene lost 7 bases, with 8 bases spanning the gap. The CDR3 contains 13 residues. The CDR3 sequence is CASSLGQGQPQHF. The CDR3 DNA sequence: TGTGCCAGCAGCTTAGGGCAGGGACAGCCCCAGCATTTT.

This clone has only one observation. The rearrangement uses TRBV5-1 and TRBJ2-1; TRBD1 agrees at 8 bases. V lost 1 base to trimming and J lost 4 bases; unmatched junction nucleotides: 7. CDR3 length: 16 residues. Germline V gene lookup returns CDR1 SGHRS and CDR2 YFSETQ. The CDR3 DNA follows: TGCGCCAGCAGCTTGATGACAGGGGCCGATTACAATGAGCAGTTCTTC. Amino acid sequence: CASSLMTGADYNEQFF.

The chain combines TRBV14 with TRBJ1-1; unclear D gene. V dropped 4 bases and J dropped 2 bases, with 8 bases sitting between them. This CDR3 contains 13 residues. The V gene's germline CDR1 is SGHDN and CDR2 FVKESK. CDR3 sequence reads: CASSLLFNTEAFF. CDR3 DNA sequence: TGTGCCAGCAGCCTACTTTTTAACACTGAAGCTTTCTTT. Combining the CDR3 with reference TRBV14 and TRBJ1-1 gives the whole variable domain EAGVTQFPSHSVIEKGQTVTLRCDPISGHDNLYWYRRVMGKEIKFLLHFVKESKQDESGMPNNRFLAERTGGTYSTLKVQPAELEDSGVYFCASSLLFNTEAFFGQGTRLTVV.

The V gene is TRBV28, the J gene TRBJ2-6; D may be TRBD2 (6 bases). The CDR3 contains 18 residues. V was cut by 6 bases and J by 0 bases, with 18 bases left in between. Germline assignment: CDR1 MDHEN and CDR2 SYDVKM. CDR3 nucleotides: TGTGCCAGCAGCTCGGGCGGGACGTTAATCTCTGGGGCCAACGTCCTGACTTTC. Protein sequence: CASSSGGTLISGANVLTF.

The J gene is TRBJ2-7, the V gene TRBV18; 8 nucleotides agree with TRBD1. The J segment lost 6 bases and the V segment lost 4 bases, leaving 2 bases of the junction unmatched. Germline CDR1 KGHSH, CDR2 LQKENI. The CDR3 totals 12 residues. The CDR3 sequence is CASSQDRGEQYF. In DNA, the CDR3 is TGTGCCAGCTCACAAGACAGGGGCGAGCAGTACTTC.

CDR3 residues: CASKTGGASGELFF. In DNA form, the CDR3 reads TGTGCCAGTAAGACAGGGGGCGCGTCCGGGGAGCTGTTTTTT. The gene calls are TRBV28 and TRBJ2-2; 10 bases line up with TRBD1. CDR1 MDHEN and CDR2 SYDVKM come from the germline V gene. This CDR3 is built from 14 residues. Trimming cost V 9 bases and J 6 bases; bases outside gene matches: 7.

This clone was counted once. The chain is built from TRBV6-6 and TRBJ2-5; maybe TRBD2 (5 bases). The V gene lost 8 bases and the J gene lost 5 bases, with 9 bases spanning the gap. The V gene's germline CDR1 is MNHNY and CDR2 SVGAGI (reference sequence). This CDR3 is 11 amino acids long. CDR3 DNA: TGTGCCAGCGGGAGTGGGGAGACCCAGTACTTC. Translated, it gives CASGSGETQYF.

The chain joins TRBV25-1 to TRBJ2-7; D not certain. Germline V CDR1 and CDR2: MGHDK, SYGVNS. The CDR3 runs 14 residues. Trimming stripped 3 bases from V and 2 bases from J, with 11 bases between. The CDR3 DNA follows: TGTGCCAGCAGTGACCTTGGAACCCCCTACGAGCAGTACTTC. This gives the protein CASSDLGTPYEQYF.

This chain links TRBV6-1 with TRBJ1-4; weak D call: TRBD1 (6 bases). Germline assignment: CDR1 MNHNS and CDR2 SASEGT. The CDR3 extends over 15 amino acids. V was cut by 1 base and J by 4 bases, with 10 bases left in between. Here the CDR3 reads CASSEGGALNEKLFF. In DNA form, the CDR3 reads TGTGCCAGCAGTGAAGGGGGGGCCCTTAATGAAAAACTGTTTTTT.

Worth noting for this clone: In the same sample, other DNA sequences code for this CDR3. The V gene is TRBV28, the J gene TRBJ2-7, with D tentatively TRBD2 (6 bases). The CDR3 contains 12 residues. Germline values: CDR1 MDHEN, CDR2 SYDVKM. Trimming shortened V by 6 bases and J by 5 bases, and 11 bases separated the two germline ends. CDR3 bases: TGTGCCAGCAGCCTCACGGGGGACGAGCAGTACTTC. It translates to CASSLTGDEQYF.

This chain links TRBV9 with TRBJ1-2, with a tentative D call TRBD1 (6 bases). Trimming left V 4 bases short and J 6 bases short, with 25 bases between. Germline V gene sequence: CDR1 SGDLS, CDR2 YYNGEE. The CDR3 is 17 residues long. CDR3 in amino acids: CASSPRDILGQMHGYTF. In DNA, the CDR3 is TGTGCCAGCAGCCCTCGGGACATCCTTGGTCAGATGCATGGCTACACCTTC.

In regard to this clone: Other DNA sequences within the sample encode an identical CDR3. V and J are TRBV5-1 and TRBJ1-5; the D is unclear. CDR1 is SGHRS, CDR2 YFSETQ, per germline. The CDR3 has 14 residues. Deletions cut 2 bases from V and 1 base from J, with 7 bases between. CDR3 DNA sequence: TGCGCCAGCAGCTTAGGCCAGAGCAATCAGCCCCAGCATTTT. Amino acids: CASSLGQSNQPQHF.

This clone appeared a single time. The CDR3 sequence is CATLGGRETGELFF. Written as DNA, the CDR3 is TGTGCCACCCTCGGGGGTCGGGAAACCGGGGAGCTGTTTTTT. This chain uses TRBV5-4 with TRBJ2-2; D perhaps matches TRBD2 (6 bases). Germline CDR1 SGHNT, CDR2 YYREEE (reference sequence). The CDR3 spans 14 residues. V lost 9 bases and J lost 5, with 17 bases in between.

The V gene is TRBV10-3, the J gene TRBJ2-5; weak D call: TRBD1 (6 bases). V lost 2 bases, J lost 2 bases, and 15 bases lay in between. Germline CDR1 reads ENHRY; CDR2 reads SYGVKD. This CDR3 contains 16 residues. CDR3 sequence reads: CAISEQMTGAQETQYF. CDR3 nucleotide sequence: TGTGCCATCAGTGAGCAAATGACAGGAGCTCAAGAGACCCAGTACTTC.

The V gene is TRBV6-1, the J gene TRBJ2-7, with D unresolved. The V gene lost 0 bases and the J gene lost 3 bases, with 3 bases spanning the gap. Germline CDR1 is MNHNS and CDR2 is SASEGT. The CDR3 runs 12 residues. CDR3 sequence: CASSEADYEQYF. DNA of the CDR3: TGTGCCAGCAGTGAAGCGGACTACGAGCAGTACTTC.